This T cell receptor beta chain was observed in a study of blood T cell repertoires in COVID-19. The wider study: T cells, B-cell-depleted T cells, or PBMCs provided the cDNA or gDNA that served as material.

The CDR3 has 15 residues. The germline V gene has CDR1 KGHDR and CDR2 SFDVKD. The trim removed 5 bases at V and 5 bases at J, leaving 8 bases unmatched. Authors' processing steps: Using reference gene primer amplification, nucleated cell counts were estimated. The assay was immunoSEQ multiplex PCR, and TCRdb's table has in-frame clones only and misses some. That table is the source of V, J and clone size, and D and trimming were worked out from the DNA. The sample lists 200,000 to 250,000 clones, around 90% occurring once. The chain uses TRBV24-1 and TRBJ2-7; TRBD2 matches 10 bases. The sequenced material came from peripheral blood. The clonotype was recovered from a woman under 30 who had recovered from COVID-19. The DNA of the CDR3 is TGTGCCACCAGTGGGGCTAGCGGGAGTGACGACGAGCAGTACTTC. This sequence encodes CATSGASGSDDEQYF.